The clone carrying this TCR beta chain showed up just once. Its antigen is unidentified. This sample is part of a study of cytotoxic CD8 clonotypes in ibrutinib-treated CLL. Study-wide results and limits: Sampling of sustained-remission and progressing patients occurred at differing times. Public clonotypes showed up rarely, and on treatment they shrank or held steady. Higher clonality was seen at ibrutinib response and a return toward baseline at progression.

Germline CDR1 SGHTA, CDR2 FQGTGA. V shed 2 bases and J shed 3 bases, with 14 bases lying between them. This CDR3 is built from 15 residues. A 1 in 200,000 to 1 in 1 million T cell depth was the sequencing target. TCRdb's copy holds only in-frame clones and misses some; the assay was immunoSEQ multiplex PCR. Among about 160,000 clones listed, roughly four fifths were seen once. Sequenced material: PBMCs, taken after 12 months of ibrutinib treatment. The rearrangement joins TRBV7-3 to TRBJ2-7; possible D gene TRBD2, 5 bases. The TCR sequence derives from a human donor with chronic lymphocytic leukemia. CDR3 coding DNA: TGTGCCAGCAGCTTACGCAGCGGAGAGGACTACGAGCAGTACTTC. Translating gives CASSLRSGEDYEQYF.